The 21 T cell receptor beta chains presented below share a single source sample, sequenced in a study of T cells in women clearing cervical HPV infection. TCRdb keeps only in-frame clones here, not all; method: immunoSEQ multiplex PCR. This sample's table reports approximately 21,000 clones. The specimen was blood buffy coat. These receptors were collected from a woman between 18 and 70 years old with a cervical HPV16 infection that either progressed to CIN3+ or cleared (not recorded which).

CDR3 amino acids: CARSTEQGGNTEAFF. CDR3 DNA (partial): TGTGCCAGAAGCACGGAACAGGGGGGGAACACTGAA. V usage is TRBV5-3 and J usage is TRBJ1-1, with 8 positions matching TRBD1. The CDR3 extends 3 residues past the end of the read, so its final part is completed from the germline J gene. TRBV5-3 counts as an open reading frame of uncertain function. CDR3 size: 15 residues. J was trimmed by 1 base and V by 4 bases; bases with no gene match: 6.

Worth noting for this clone: The CDR3 is cut off 3 residues early in the read; its end comes from the germline J gene. The chain combines TRBV7-2 with TRBJ1-1; 10 positions agree with TRBD1. The V gene's germline CDR1 is SGHTA and CDR2 FQGNSA. This CDR3 has 15 residues. The trim removed 5 bases at V and 5 bases at J, leaving 8 bases unmatched. This CDR3 reads CASSRLGQGMTEAFF. The DNA read from the CDR3 is TGTGCCAGCAGCCGCTTGGGACAGGGGATGACTGAA.

Comments on this clone: The read falls 3 residues short of the CDR3 end, and the missing part is taken from the germline J gene. V gene TRBV20-1 combines with J gene TRBJ2-7, with 8 nucleotides matching TRBD1. Trimming at V came to 4 bases and at J to 1 base, leaving 9 bases not matched to a gene. Germline assignment: CDR1 DFQATT and CDR2 SNEGSKA (reference sequence). The CDR3 is 15 residues long. The CDR3 bases that were read are TGCAGTGCTATAGACCGGGACAGGCCGTCCTACGAG. Translated, it gives CSAIDRDRPSYE. The full CDR3 reads CSAIDRDRPSYEQYF.

A note on this clone: The CDR3 goes on 3 residues after the read ends, and that part is filled in from the germline J gene. The J gene is TRBJ2-2, the V gene TRBV5-1, with 9 bases matching TRBD2. J gave up 4 bases and V 3 bases, and 4 bases lay outside the gene matches. Germline assignment: CDR1 SGHRS and CDR2 YFSETQ. The CDR3 runs 15 residues. CDR3 DNA, as far as it was read: TGCGCCAGCAGCTGGGCTAGCGGGGCCACCGGGGAG. This encodes CASSWASGATGE. The whole CDR3 sequence reads CASSWASGATGELFF.

A remark on this clone: The sequence runs out 3 residues before the end of the CDR3; the remainder is reconstructed from the germline J gene. The chain has TRBV7-3 and TRBJ1-4, with TRBD1 matching over 10 bases. CDR1 is SGHTA, CDR2 FQGTGA, per germline. The CDR3 totals 14 residues. CDR3 loop: CASSRTGGNSPLFF. The DNA read from the CDR3 is TGTGCCAGCAGCCGGACAGGGGGTAATTCACCA. The whole variable domain, remainder taken from reference TRBV7-3 and TRBJ1-4, is GAGVSQTPSNKVTEKGKYVELRCDPISGHTALYWYRQSLGQGPEFLIYFQGTGAADDSGLPNDRFFAVRPEGSVSTLKIQRTERGDSAVYLCASSRTGGNSPLFFGSGTQLSVL.

The CDR3: CASSLRGASNQPQHF. The DNA read from the CDR3 is TGTGCCAGCAGCTTGAGAGGGGCAAGCAATCAGCCC. The chain recombines TRBV5-6 with TRBJ1-5, with TRBD1 as a possible D gene (5 bases). The CDR3 goes on 3 residues after the read ends, and that part is filled in from the germline J gene. Trimming left V 1 base short and J 1 base short, with 9 bases between. Germline lookup yields CDR1 SGHDT and CDR2 YYEEEE. The CDR3 consists of 15 residues.

As regards this clone: From the germline J gene comes the end of the CDR3, since the read stops 3 residues before it. The chain joins TRBV6-2 or TRBV6-3 to TRBJ2-2; the match to TRBD2 covers 7 bases. V was clipped by 6 bases and J by 7 bases; unmatched bases: 5. Germline loops: CDR1 MNHEY, CDR2 SVGEGT. CDR3 size: 13 residues. The CDR3 sequence: CASSYGGSGELFF. The DNA read from the CDR3 is TGTGCCAGCAGCTACGGGGGGAGCGGGGAG.

Concerning this clone: The DNA ends 3 residues before the CDR3 does, and the rest of the CDR3 is filled in from the germline J gene. The rearrangement joins TRBV7-2 to TRBJ1-5; D remains unclear. V was pared by 5 bases and J by 3 bases, with 11 bases between. Per the germline V gene, CDR1 is SGHTA and CDR2 is FQGNSA. The CDR3 has 14 amino acids. The CDR3 region is CASSPRQVNQPQHF. The covered CDR3 bases are TGTGCCAGCAGCCCCCGACAAGTCAATCAGCCC.

On this clone: The CDR3 end falls 3 residues outside the read, so it is completed with the germline J gene. The rearrangement links TRBV20-1 to TRBJ2-4; D is ambiguous. The germline gives CDR1 DFQATT, CDR2 SNEGSKA (reference sequence). The CDR3 has 13 amino acids. With 3 bases removed from V and 0 bases from J, the gap between germline ends came to 6 bases. This chain's CDR3 is CSASLLAKNIQYF. The part of the CDR3 DNA that was read is TGCAGTGCTAGCCTCCTAGCCAAAAACATT.

Of note for this clone: The read gets to within 3 residues of the CDR3 end, and the germline J gene fills in the rest. The rearrangement joins TRBV30 to TRBJ1-2, with 8 nucleotides matching TRBD1. CDR3 length equals 11 residues. Germline CDR1 reads GTSNPN; CDR2 reads SVGIG (reference sequence). The part of the CDR3 DNA that was read is TGTGCCTGGAGGGACAGGGTCGAC. As protein: CAWRDRVD. The full CDR3 protein is CAWRDRVDYTF.

As to this clone: The CDR3 end falls 3 residues outside the read, so it is completed with the germline J gene. The same CDR3 also results from other DNA sequences found in this sample. This chain joins TRBV5-1 and TRBJ2-3; possible D gene TRBD2, 6 bases. The V gene's germline CDR1 is SGHRS and CDR2 YFSETQ. The V and J ends lost 5 bases and 3 bases respectively, with 10 bases between them. The CDR3 contains 13 residues. The part of the CDR3 DNA that was read is TGCGCCAGCAGGGGGGGAGGAACAGATACG. Its protein is CASRGGGTDT. The entire CDR3 protein reads CASRGGGTDTQYF.

Remarks on this clone: The read gets to within 3 residues of the CDR3 end, and the germline J gene fills in the rest. This rearrangement joins TRBV20-1 to TRBJ2-3; 8 bases fit TRBD2. Looked up from germline, CDR1 is DFQATT and CDR2 is SNEGSKA (reference sequence). Trimming removed 6 bases from V and 8 bases from J; junction bases left unmatched: 13. CDR3 length equals 14 residues. The CDR3 spells CSAPPGTRSGTQYF. Incomplete CDR3 DNA: TGCAGTGCACCCCCCGGGACTAGGAGTGGTACG.

A remark on this clone: The read is 3 residues too short to cover the CDR3 end, so that end is filled in from the germline J gene. V gene TRBV2 combines with J gene TRBJ1-3; D ambiguous. The CDR3 length is 16 residues. Germline CDR1 and CDR2: SNHLY and FYNNEI. Trimming shortened V by 8 bases and J by 4 bases, and 21 bases separated the two germline ends. The chain's CDR3 is CASFTTTLIAGNTIYF. The sequenced CDR3 bases are TGTGCCAGCTTCACTACTACACTAATTGCAGGAAACACC.

In the case of this clone: The read halts 3 residues ahead of the CDR3 end, with the missing end drawn from the germline J gene. The J gene is TRBJ2-1, the V gene TRBV6-4, with D tentatively TRBD2 (6 bases). There are 14 residues in the CDR3. Deletions cut 4 bases from V and 9 bases from J, with 16 bases between. Germline loops: CDR1 MRHNA, CDR2 SNTAGT. The CDR3 DNA, read in part, is TGTGCCAGCAGTGCGGAGGAGGGCCGGGGTGAG. This sequence encodes CASSAEEGRGE. The complete CDR3 protein is CASSAEEGRGEQFF.

Comment on this clone: The read terminates 3 residues before the CDR3 end, so the remaining end is supplied by the germline J gene. This chain uses TRBV20-1 with TRBJ2-5; D is uncertain. Trimming left V 5 bases short and J 5 bases short, with 15 bases between. The CDR3 loop spans 13 amino acids. CDR1 is DFQATT and CDR2 is SNEGSKA in the germline V gene (reference sequence). The CDR3 here is CSAPARGRETQYF. The DNA read from the CDR3 is TGCAGTGCTCCAGCTAGAGGTCGGGAGACC.

Turning to this clone: The read ends 3 residues before the CDR3 terminus; that terminus is restored from the germline J gene. This rearrangement joins TRBV5-4 to TRBJ2-3; perhaps TRBD1 as D (6 bases). V shed 4 bases and J shed 0 bases, with 9 bases lying between them. Germline V gene lookup returns CDR1 SGHNT and CDR2 YYREEE (reference sequence). The CDR3 sequence is 14 residues long. CDR3 DNA (partial): TGTGCCAGCAGCCGACAGGCCAGCACAGATACG. Its protein product is CASSRQASTDT. From start to end, the CDR3 is CASSRQASTDTQYF.

In the case of this clone: The read ends 3 residues before the CDR3 terminus; that terminus is restored from the germline J gene. Different DNA sequences within this sample yield the same CDR3. The V and J genes are TRBV18 and TRBJ2-3, with TRBD1 matching 7 bases. Per germline, CDR1 KGHSH and CDR2 LQKENI. The CDR3 is 15 residues long. Incomplete CDR3 DNA: TGTGCCAGCTCGCCCCAGGTGACAGGGATCGAAACG. As protein: CASSPQVTGIET. The full CDR3 protein reads CASSPQVTGIETQYF.

Details on this clone: Coverage ceases 3 residues before the CDR3 finishes, and the germline J gene fills in the end. The genes are TRBV7-2 and TRBJ2-3; tentative D call: TRBD2 (5 bases). Trimming removed 6 bases from V and 6 bases from J, with 16 bases in between. This CDR3 is 14 amino acids long. Germline V gene sequence: CDR1 SGHTA, CDR2 FQGNSA. CDR3 protein: CASRPFTSGDTQYF. The sequenced CDR3 bases are TGTGCCAGCAGGCCATTTACCTCGGGGGATACG.

With regard to this clone: The DNA ends 3 residues before the CDR3 does, and the rest of the CDR3 is filled in from the germline J gene. The genes are TRBV19 and TRBJ1-1; 9 positions agree with TRBD1. Germline V gives CDR1 LNHDA, CDR2 SQIVND (reference sequence). CDR3 length equals 16 residues. Trimming took 4 bases from V and 3 from J; bases not matched to a gene: 9. CDR3 sequence: CASSTFLQGAYTEAFF. Partial CDR3 DNA: TGTGCCAGTAGTACCTTCCTACAGGGGGCCTACACTGAA.

Notes on this clone: The read comes to an end 3 residues before the CDR3 does, leaving the germline J gene to fill in the end. The rearrangement links TRBV7-6 to TRBJ2-1; 12 nucleotides match TRBD2. CDR1 is SGHVS, CDR2 FNYEAQ, per germline. The CDR3 contains 17 residues. After removal of 5 bases from V and 7 bases from J, the junction contained 12 bases not matched to a gene. CDR3 bases read: TGTGCCAGCAGCCCTGCCAAACTAGCGGGGGGTACTAATGAG. It specifies CASSPAKLAGGTNE. The full CDR3 protein reads CASSPAKLAGGTNEQFF.

Turning to this clone: The observed sequence ends 3 residues before the CDR3 terminus, with the missing tail filled in from the germline J gene. The chain recombines TRBV28 with TRBJ2-2, with a tentative D call TRBD2 (5 bases). CDR3 length equals 14 residues. The germline V gene encodes CDR1 MDHEN and CDR2 SYDVKM. V gave up 7 bases and J gave up 5 bases, with 14 bases separating them. The CDR3 reads CASIPGIFTGELFF. The covered CDR3 bases are TGTGCCAGCATTCCGGGGATTTTTACCGGGGAG.